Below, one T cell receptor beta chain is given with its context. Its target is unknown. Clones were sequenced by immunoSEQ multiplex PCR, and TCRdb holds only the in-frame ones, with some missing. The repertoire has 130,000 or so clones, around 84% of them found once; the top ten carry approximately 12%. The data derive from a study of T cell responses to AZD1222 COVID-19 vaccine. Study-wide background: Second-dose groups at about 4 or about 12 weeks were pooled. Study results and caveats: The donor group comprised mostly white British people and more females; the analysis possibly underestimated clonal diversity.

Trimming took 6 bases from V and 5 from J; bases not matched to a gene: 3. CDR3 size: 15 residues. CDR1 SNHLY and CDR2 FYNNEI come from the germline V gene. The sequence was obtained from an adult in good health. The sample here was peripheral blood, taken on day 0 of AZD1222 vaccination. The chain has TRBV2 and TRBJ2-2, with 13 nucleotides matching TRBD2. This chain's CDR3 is CASRGLAGITGELFF. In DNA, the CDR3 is TGTGCCAGCAGGGGACTAGCGGGAATTACCGGGGAGCTGTTTTTT. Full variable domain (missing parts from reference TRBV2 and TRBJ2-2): EPEVTQTPSHQVTQMGQEVILRCVPISNHLYFYWYRQILGQKVEFLVSFYNNEISEKSEIFDDQFSVERPDGSNFTLKIRSTKLEDSAMYFCASRGLAGITGELFFGEGSRLTVL.